Below, one T cell receptor beta chain is given with its context. Its target antigen remains unknown. Nothing much larger sits one base from this clone, and base qualities are not available. The treatment or condition label, as the study defines it: allogeneic hematopoietic cell transplantation with graft depleted of TCRalphabeta T cells and CD19 B cells. The children who served as transplant recipients had been given grafts of TCRalphabeta/CD19-depleted allogeneic hematopoietic cells. These data originate in a study of T-cell reconstitution after alpha-beta-depleted transplantation in children (dated by TCRdb to the mid-2010s). A note on the overall study: Using TCR repertoire profiling, the study followed T-cell immune reconstitution in a quantitative way in children after TCRalphabeta/CD19-depleted allogeneic hematopoietic cell transplantation.

Trimming leaves V shorter by 2 bases and J shorter by 2 bases, with the junction holding 2 bases beyond the gene matches. From its cysteine to its phenylalanine, the CDR3 spans 15 amino acids. The only DNA kept is the CDR3, 45 bases in frame from the first base. CDR1 and CDR2 are drawn from the germline V gene: MGHRA, YSYEKL. The library was made by PCR. Sequenced using an Illumina HiSeq 2500. Molecular barcoding was employed in the preparation of TCR libraries, with unique molecular identifiers being used to normalize TCRbeta repertoire quantification. Clones were called with MiXCR by TCRdb after fastp trimmed the public reads at Q25, and only in-frame beta chains were retained. Identical CDR3 protein sequences are pooled into one entry, listed with their most common genes and DNA. In this sample the table shows approximately 1,000,000 distinct CDR3 sequences, about 29% of which occur a single time. More than 25% of the sample comes from the top ten.

Study-wide conclusions, independent of this receptor: Apparently early alphabetaT-cell count recovery about two months after transplant reportedly relied on only several hundred rapidly expanded clones derived from non-depleted graft cells. The high TCRbeta diversity at day 60 in some patients was ascribed to recipient T cells and intrathymic progenitors that had survived conditioning. The frequencies of hyperexpanded clones fell over the following months, and after one year, T-cell counts and TCRbeta diversity were mostly attributed to newly produced T cells.

The sequencing used PBMCs, mostly from graft donor cells, collected 360 days after TCRalphabeta/CD19-depleted stem cell transplant. Here the chain combines TRBV4-1 and TRBJ1-3; 8 middle bases align to TRBD1. The source is a boy younger than two who had a stem cell transplant for SCID, so the T cells may come from the graft donor. CDR3 region: CASSQRQGTGNTIYF. The sequence in DNA is TGCGCCAGCAGCCAACGACAGGGGACTGGAAACACCATATATTTT.